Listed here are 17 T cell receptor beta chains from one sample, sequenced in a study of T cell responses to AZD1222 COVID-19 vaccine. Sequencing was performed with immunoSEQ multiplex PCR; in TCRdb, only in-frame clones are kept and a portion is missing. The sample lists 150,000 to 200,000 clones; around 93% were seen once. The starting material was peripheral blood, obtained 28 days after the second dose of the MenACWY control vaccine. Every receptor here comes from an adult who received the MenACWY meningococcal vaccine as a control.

CDR3 region: CASSQGQGSFGYTF. In DNA form, the CDR3 reads TGCGCCAGCAGCCAAGGACAGGGTTCTTTTGGCTACACCTTC. The chain has TRBV4-1 and TRBJ1-2, with 7 nucleotides matching TRBD1. After removal of 1 base from V and 7 bases from J, the junction contained 6 bases not matched to a gene. Germline values: CDR1 MGHRA, CDR2 YSYEKL. The CDR3 is 14 residues long.

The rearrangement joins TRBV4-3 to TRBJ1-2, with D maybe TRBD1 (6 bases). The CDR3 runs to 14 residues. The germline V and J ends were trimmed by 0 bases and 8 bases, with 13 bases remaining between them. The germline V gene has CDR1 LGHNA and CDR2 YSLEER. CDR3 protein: CASSQDVGGWGYTF. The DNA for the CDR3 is TGCGCCAGCAGCCAAGATGTGGGGGGCTGGGGCTACACCTTC.

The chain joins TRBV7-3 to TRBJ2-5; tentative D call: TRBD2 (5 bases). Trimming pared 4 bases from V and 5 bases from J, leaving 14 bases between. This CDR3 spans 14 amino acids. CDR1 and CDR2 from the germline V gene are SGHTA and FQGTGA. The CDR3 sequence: CASSWGTAGETQYF. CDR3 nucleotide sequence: TGTGCCAGCAGCTGGGGAACGGCGGGTGAGACCCAGTACTTC. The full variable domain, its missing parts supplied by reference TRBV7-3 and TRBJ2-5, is GAGVSQTPSNKVTEKGKYVELRCDPISGHTALYWYRQSLGQGPEFLIYFQGTGAADDSGLPNDRFFAVRPEGSVSTLKIQRTERGDSAVYLCASSWGTAGETQYFGPGTRLLVL.

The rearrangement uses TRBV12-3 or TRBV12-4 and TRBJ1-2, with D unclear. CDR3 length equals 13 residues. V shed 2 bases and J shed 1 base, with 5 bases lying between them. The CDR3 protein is CASSLSFNYGYTF. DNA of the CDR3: TGTGCCAGCAGTTTATCTTTTAACTATGGCTACACCTTC.

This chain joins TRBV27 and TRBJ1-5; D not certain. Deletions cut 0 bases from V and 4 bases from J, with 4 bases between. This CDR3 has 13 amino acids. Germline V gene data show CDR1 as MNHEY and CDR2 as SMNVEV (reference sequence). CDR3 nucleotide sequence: TGTGCCAGCAGTTTATCGCTGAATCAGCCCCAGCATTTT. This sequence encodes CASSLSLNQPQHF.

The CDR3 protein is CASSPYQGNYGYTF. CDR3 DNA: TGTGCCAGCTCACCATATCAGGGCAACTATGGCTACACCTTC. This rearrangement joins TRBV18 to TRBJ1-2, with D maybe TRBD1 (5 bases). The CDR3 consists of 14 residues. Trimming removed 2 bases at V and 2 bases at J, with 9 bases between. Germline CDR1 is KGHSH and CDR2 is LQKENI.

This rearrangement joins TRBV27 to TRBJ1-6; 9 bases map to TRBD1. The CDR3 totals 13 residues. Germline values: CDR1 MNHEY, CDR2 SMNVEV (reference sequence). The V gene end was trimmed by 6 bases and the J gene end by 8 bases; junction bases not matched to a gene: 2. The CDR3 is CASSRQGDSPLHF. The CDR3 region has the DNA TGTGCCAGCAGCCGACAGGGGGATTCACCCCTCCACTTT.

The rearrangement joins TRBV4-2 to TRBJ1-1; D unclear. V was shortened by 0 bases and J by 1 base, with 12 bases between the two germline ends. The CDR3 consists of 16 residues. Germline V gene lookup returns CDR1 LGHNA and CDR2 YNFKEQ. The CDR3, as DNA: TGTGCCAGCAGCCAAGATCTGGCAGGCAGGAACACTGAAGCTTTCTTT. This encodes CASSQDLAGRNTEAFF.

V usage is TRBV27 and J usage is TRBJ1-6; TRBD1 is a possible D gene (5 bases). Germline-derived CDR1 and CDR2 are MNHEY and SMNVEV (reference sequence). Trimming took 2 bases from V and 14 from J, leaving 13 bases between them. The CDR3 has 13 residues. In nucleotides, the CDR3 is TGTGCCAGCAGTTTAATCGGGGGGAGGGCCCTCCACTTT. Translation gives CASSLIGGRALHF.

The CDR3 is CASSPRTGISPEAFF. The DNA for the CDR3 is TGTGCCAGCAGCCCTCGGACAGGAATTTCCCCTGAAGCTTTCTTT. The J gene is TRBJ1-1, the V gene TRBV7-2, with TRBD1 matching 7 bases. CDR1 SGHTA and CDR2 FQGNSA come from the germline V gene. The CDR3 contains 15 residues. Trimming took 5 bases from V and 6 from J; bases not matched to a gene: 12.

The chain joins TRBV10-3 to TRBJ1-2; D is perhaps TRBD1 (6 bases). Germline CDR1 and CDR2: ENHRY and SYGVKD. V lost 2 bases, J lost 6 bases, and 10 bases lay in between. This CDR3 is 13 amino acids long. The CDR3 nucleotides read TGTGCCATCAGTGAGGGACAGACGGATGGCTACACCTTC. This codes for CAISEGQTDGYTF.

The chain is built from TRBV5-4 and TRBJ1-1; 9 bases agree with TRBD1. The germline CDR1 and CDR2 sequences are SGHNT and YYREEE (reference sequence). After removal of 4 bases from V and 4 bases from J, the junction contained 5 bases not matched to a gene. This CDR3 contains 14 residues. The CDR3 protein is CASSPQGAGTEAFF. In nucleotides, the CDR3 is TGTGCCAGCAGCCCACAGGGGGCGGGCACTGAAGCTTTCTTT.

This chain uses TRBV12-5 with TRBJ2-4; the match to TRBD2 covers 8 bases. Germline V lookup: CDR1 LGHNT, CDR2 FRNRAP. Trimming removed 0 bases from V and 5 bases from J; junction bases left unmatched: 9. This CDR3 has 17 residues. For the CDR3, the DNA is TGTGCTAGTGGTTTGGTACCGGGACTAGAGGGCCAAAACATTCAGTACTTC. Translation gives CASGLVPGLEGQNIQYF. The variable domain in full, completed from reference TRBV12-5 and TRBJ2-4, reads DARVTQTPRHKVTEMGQEVTMRCQPILGHNTVFWYRQTMMQGLELLAYFRNRAPLDDSGMPKDRFSAEMPDATLATLKIQPSEPRDSAVYFCASGLVPGLEGQNIQYFGAGTRLSVL.

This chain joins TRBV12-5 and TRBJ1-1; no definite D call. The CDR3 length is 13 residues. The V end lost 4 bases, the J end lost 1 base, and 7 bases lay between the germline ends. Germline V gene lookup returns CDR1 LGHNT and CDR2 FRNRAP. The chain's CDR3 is CASGYTWNTEAFF. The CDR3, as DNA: TGTGCTAGTGGTTATACCTGGAACACTGAAGCTTTCTTT.

The CDR3 protein is CASSLFPLGSDSPLHF. Written as DNA, the CDR3 is TGTGCCAGCTCACTGTTCCCTTTAGGTTCAGATTCACCCCTCCACTTT. The chain uses TRBV18 and TRBJ1-6; D not resolved. The CDR3 contains 16 residues. V was shortened by 4 bases and J by 8 bases, with 18 bases between the two germline ends. The germline V gene has CDR1 KGHSH and CDR2 LQKENI.

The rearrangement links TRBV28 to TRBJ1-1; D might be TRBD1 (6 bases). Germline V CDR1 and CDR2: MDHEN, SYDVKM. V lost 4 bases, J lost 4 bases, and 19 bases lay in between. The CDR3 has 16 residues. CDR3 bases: TGTGCCAGCAGTTCCCGTAAAGGGGGAGGTGGCACTGAAGCTTTCTTT. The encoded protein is CASSSRKGGGGTEAFF.

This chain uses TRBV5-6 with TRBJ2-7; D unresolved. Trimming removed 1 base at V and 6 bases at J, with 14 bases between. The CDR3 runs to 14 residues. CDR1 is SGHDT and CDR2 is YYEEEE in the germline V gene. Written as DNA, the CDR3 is TGTGCCAGCAGCTTGCCGCCAAACTGGGGCGAGCAGTACTTC. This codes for CASSLPPNWGEQYF.